This TCR beta chain was observed in a study of cytomegalovirus exposure and HLA in healthy donors. Study at large: Samples from HLA-typed donors yielded 65 million to 90 million unique TCRs in an early data release.

The PCR had 60 Vbeta and 13 Jbeta primers. Using immunoSEQ multiplex PCR, the repertoire was profiled, and TCRdb retains in-frame clones only, with some absent. In all, the sample yields about 75,000 clones. The receptor was derived from a man between 35 and 55 years old in good health and CMV-seronegative. The sample taken for sequencing was PBMCs.

CDR3 sequence (DNA): TGTGCCAGCAGCTTAGGTCGAGACTCTGGGGCCAACGTCCTGACTTTC. Protein product: CASSLGRDSGANVLTF. This chain uses TRBV13 with TRBJ2-6; no clear D gene. CDR1 and CDR2 from the germline V gene are PRHDT and FYEKMQ (reference sequence). With 0 bases removed from V and 0 bases from J, the gap between germline ends came to 6 bases. The CDR3 sequence is 16 residues long.